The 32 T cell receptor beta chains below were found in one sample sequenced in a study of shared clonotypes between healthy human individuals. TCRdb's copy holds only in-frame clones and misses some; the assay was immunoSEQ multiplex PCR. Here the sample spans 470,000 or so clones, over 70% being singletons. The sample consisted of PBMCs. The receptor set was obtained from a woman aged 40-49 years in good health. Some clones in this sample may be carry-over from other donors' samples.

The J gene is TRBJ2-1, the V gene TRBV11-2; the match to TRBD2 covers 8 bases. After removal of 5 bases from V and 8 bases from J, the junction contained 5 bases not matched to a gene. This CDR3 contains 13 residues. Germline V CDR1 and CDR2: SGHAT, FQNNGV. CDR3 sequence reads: CASSKGLVHEQFF. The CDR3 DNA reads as TGTGCCAGCAGCAAGGGACTAGTTCATGAGCAGTTCTTC. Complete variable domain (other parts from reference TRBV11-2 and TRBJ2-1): EAGVAQSPRYKIIEKRQSVAFWCNPISGHATLYWYQQILGQGPKLLIQFQNNGVVDDSQLPKDRFSAERLKGVDSTLKIQPAKLEDSAVYLCASSKGLVHEQFFGPGTRLTVL.

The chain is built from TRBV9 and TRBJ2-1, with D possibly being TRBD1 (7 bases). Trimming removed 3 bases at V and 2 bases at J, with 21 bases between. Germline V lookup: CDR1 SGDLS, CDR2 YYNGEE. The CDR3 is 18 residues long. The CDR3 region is CASSARSLGGQPYNEQFF. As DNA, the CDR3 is TGTGCCAGCAGCGCACGTAGCTTGGGGGGACAGCCCTACAATGAGCAGTTCTTC.

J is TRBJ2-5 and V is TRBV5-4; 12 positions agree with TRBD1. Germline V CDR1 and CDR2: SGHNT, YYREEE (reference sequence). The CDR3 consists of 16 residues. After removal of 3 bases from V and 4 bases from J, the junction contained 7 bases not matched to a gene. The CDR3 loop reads CASSSTGTGGGETQYF. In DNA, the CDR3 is TGTGCCAGCAGCTCCACCGGGACAGGGGGCGGAGAGACCCAGTACTTC.

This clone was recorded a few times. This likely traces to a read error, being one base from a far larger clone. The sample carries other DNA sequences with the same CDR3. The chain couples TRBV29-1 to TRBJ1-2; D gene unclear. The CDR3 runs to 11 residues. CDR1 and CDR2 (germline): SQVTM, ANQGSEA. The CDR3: CSESSNYGYTF. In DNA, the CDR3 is TGCAGTGAGTCCTCAAACTATGGCTACACCTTC. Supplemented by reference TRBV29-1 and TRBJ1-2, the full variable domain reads SAVISQKPSRDICQRGTSLTIQCQVDSQVTMMFWYRQQPGQSLTLIATANQGSEATYESGFVIDKFPISRPNLTFSTLTVSNMSPEDSSIYLCSESSNYGYTFGSGTRLTVV.

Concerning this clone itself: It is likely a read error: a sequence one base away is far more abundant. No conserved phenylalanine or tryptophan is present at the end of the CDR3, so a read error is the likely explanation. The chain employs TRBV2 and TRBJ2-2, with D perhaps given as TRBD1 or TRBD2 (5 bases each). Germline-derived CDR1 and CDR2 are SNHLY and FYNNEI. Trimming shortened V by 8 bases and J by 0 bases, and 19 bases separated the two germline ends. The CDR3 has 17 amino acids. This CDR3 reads CASGPGPTFANTGELFS. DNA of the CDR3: TGTGCCAGCGGGCCGGGACCGACGTTCGCGAACACCGGGGAGCTGTTTTCT.

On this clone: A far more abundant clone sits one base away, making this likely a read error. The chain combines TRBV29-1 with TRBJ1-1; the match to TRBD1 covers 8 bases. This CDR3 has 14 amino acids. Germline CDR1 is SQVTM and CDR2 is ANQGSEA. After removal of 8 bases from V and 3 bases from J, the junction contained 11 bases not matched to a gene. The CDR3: CSSADRGEYTEAFF. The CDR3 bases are TGCAGCTCCGCTGACAGGGGAGAGTACACTGAAGCTTTCTTT. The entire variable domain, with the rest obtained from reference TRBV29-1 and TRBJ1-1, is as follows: SAVISQKPSRDICQRGTSLTIQCQVDSQVTMMFWYRQQPGQSLTLIATANQGSEATYESGFVIDKFPISRPNLTFSTLTVSNMSPEDSSIYLCSSADRGEYTEAFFGQGTRLTVV.

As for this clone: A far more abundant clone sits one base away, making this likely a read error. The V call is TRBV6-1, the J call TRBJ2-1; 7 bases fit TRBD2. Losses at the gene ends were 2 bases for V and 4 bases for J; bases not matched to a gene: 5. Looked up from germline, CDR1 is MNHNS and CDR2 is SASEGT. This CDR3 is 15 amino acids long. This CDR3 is CASSEIREGYNEQFF. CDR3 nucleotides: TGTGCCAGCAGTGAAATAAGGGAGGGATACAATGAGCAGTTCTTC.

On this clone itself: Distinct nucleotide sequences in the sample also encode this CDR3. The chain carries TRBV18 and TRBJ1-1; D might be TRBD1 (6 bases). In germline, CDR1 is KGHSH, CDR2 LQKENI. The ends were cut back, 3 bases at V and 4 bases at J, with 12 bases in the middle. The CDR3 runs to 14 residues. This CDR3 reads CASSPEGGGTEAFF. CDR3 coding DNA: TGTGCCAGCTCACCTGAGGGGGGGGGCACTGAAGCTTTCTTT.

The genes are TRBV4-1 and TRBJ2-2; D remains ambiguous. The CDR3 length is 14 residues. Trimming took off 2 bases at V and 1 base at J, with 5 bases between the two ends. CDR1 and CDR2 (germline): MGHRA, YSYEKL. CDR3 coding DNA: TGCGCCAGCAGCCAACGAGAGAACACCGGGGAGCTGTTTTTT. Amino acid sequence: CASSQRENTGELFF.

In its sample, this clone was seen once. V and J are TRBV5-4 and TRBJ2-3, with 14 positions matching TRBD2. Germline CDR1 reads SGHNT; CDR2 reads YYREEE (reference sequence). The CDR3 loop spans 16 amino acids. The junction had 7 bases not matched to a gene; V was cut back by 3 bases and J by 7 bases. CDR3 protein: CASSSGTSGRVNTQYF. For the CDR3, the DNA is TGTGCCAGCAGCTCGGGGACTAGCGGGAGAGTAAATACGCAGTATTTT.

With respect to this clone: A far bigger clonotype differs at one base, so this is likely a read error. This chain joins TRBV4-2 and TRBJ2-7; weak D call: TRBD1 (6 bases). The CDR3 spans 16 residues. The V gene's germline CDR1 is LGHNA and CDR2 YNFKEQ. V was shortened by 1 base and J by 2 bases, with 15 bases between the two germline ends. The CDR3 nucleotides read TGTGCCAGCAGCCAAGGTGGGGGAGACAGGACCTACGAGCAGTACTTC. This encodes CASSQGGGDRTYEQYF.

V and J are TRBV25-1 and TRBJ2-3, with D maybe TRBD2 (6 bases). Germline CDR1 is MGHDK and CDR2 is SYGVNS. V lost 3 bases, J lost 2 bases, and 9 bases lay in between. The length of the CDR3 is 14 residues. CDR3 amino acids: CASSDRGATDTQYF. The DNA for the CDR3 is TGTGCCAGCAGTGATCGCGGGGCCACAGATACGCAGTATTTT.

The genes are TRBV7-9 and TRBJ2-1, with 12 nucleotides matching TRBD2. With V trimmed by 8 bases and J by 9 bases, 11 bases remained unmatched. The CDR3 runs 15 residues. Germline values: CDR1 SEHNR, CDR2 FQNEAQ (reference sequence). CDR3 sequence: CASGKGLAGRGEQFF. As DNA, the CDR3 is TGTGCCAGCGGCAAAGGACTAGCGGGAAGGGGTGAGCAGTTCTTC.

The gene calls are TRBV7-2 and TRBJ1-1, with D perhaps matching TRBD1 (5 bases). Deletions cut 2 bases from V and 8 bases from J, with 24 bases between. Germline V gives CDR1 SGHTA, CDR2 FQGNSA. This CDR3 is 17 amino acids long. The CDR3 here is CASSLSYPGAPRGEAFF. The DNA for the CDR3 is TGTGCCAGCAGCTTATCCTATCCTGGGGCCCCTCGGGGGGAAGCTTTCTTT.

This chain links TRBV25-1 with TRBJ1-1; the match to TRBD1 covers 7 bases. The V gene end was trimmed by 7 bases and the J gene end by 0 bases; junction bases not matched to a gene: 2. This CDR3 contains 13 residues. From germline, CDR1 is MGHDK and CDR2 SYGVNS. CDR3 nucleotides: TGTGCCAGCACTGACAGGGTGAACACTGAAGCTTTCTTT. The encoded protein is CASTDRVNTEAFF.

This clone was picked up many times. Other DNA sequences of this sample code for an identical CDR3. The DNA for the CDR3 is TGTGCCTGGAGTGAGGTCAGGAACAAGAACTATGGCTACACCTTC. It codes for CAWSEVRNKNYGYTF. The chain couples TRBV30 to TRBJ1-2; no definite D call. V was pared by 1 base and J by 2 bases, with 14 bases between. The CDR3 loop spans 15 amino acids. The V gene's germline CDR1 is GTSNPN and CDR2 SVGIG (reference sequence). The full variable domain, with the rest looked up from reference TRBV30 and TRBJ1-2, is SQTIHQWPATLVQPVGSPLSLECTVEGTSNPNLYWYRQAAGRGLQLLFYSVGIGQISSEVPQNLSASRPQDRQFILSSKKLLLSDSGFYLCAWSEVRNKNYGYTFGSGTRLTVV.

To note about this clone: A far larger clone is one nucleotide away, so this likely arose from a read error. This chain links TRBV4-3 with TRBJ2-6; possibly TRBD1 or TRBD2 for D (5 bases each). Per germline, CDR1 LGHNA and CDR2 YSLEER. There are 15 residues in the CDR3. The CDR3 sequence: CARSQGTHGANVLTF. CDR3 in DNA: TGCGCCAGAAGCCAAGGGACCCATGGGGCCAACGTCCTGACTTTC.

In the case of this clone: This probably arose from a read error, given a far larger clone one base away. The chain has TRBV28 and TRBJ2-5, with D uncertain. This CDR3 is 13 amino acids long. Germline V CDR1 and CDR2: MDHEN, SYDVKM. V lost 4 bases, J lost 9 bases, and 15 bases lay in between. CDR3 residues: CASSSPPVEAQYF. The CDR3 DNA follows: TGTGCCAGCAGTTCGCCTCCAGTTGAGGCCCAGTACTTC.

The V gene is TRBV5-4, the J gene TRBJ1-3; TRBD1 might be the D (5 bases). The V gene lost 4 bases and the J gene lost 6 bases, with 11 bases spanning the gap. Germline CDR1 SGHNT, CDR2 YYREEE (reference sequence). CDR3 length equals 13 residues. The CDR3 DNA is TGTGCCAGCAGCCTGGGACTCGAAAACACCATATATTTT. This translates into CASSLGLENTIYF.

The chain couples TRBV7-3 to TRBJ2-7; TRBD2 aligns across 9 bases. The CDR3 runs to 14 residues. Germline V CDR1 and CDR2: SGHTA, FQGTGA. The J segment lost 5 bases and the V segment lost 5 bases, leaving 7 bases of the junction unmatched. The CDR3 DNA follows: TGTGCCAGCAGCCATAGCGGGAGTATCAACGAGCAGTACTTC. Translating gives CASSHSGSINEQYF.

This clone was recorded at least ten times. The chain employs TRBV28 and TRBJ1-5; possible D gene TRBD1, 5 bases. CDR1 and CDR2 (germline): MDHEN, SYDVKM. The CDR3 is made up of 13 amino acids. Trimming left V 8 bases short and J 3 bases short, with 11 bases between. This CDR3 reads CASFGAFNQPQHF. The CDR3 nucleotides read TGTGCCAGCTTCGGGGCCTTCAATCAGCCCCAGCATTTT.

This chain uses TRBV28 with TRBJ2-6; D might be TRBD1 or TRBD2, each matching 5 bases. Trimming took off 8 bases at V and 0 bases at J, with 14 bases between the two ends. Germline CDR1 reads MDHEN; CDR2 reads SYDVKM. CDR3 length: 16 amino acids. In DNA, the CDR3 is TGTGCCAGCTGCTCGGGACGCCTCTCTGGGGCCAACGTCCTGACTTTC. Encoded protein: CASCSGRLSGANVLTF.

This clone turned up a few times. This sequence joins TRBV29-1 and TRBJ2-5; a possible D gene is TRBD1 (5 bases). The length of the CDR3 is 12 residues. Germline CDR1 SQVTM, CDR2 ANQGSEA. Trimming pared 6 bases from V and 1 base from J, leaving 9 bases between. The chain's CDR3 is CSVTAIQETQYF. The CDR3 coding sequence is TGCAGCGTGACAGCGATCCAAGAGACCCAGTACTTC.

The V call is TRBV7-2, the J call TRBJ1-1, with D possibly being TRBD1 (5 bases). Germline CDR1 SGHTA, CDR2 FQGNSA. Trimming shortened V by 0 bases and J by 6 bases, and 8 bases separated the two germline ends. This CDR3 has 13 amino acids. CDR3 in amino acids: CASSLAGAPEAFF. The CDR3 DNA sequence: TGTGCCAGCAGCTTAGCTGGGGCTCCTGAAGCTTTCTTT.

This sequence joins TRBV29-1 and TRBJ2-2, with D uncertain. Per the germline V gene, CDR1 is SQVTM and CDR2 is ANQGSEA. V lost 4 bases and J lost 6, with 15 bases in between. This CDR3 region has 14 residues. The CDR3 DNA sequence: TGCAGCGTTGCTGTATCGGGTGGGGCCGGGGAGCTGTTTTTT. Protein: CSVAVSGGAGELFF.

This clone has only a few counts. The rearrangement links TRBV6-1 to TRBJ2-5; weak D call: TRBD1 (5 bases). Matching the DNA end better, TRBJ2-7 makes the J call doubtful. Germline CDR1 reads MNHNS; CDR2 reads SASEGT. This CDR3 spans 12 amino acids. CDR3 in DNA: TGTGCCAGCAGTGCCCAGGGCTACGAGCAGTACTTC. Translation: CASSAQGYEQYF.

The CDR3, as DNA: TGCAGCGTTCAGGGACAACGCCAAGAGACCCAGTACTTC. It encodes CSVQGQRQETQYF. The chain employs TRBV29-1 and TRBJ2-5; perhaps TRBD1 as D (6 bases). Looked up from germline, CDR1 is SQVTM and CDR2 is ANQGSEA. With 5 bases removed from V and 1 base from J, the gap between germline ends came to 11 bases. The CDR3 loop spans 13 amino acids.

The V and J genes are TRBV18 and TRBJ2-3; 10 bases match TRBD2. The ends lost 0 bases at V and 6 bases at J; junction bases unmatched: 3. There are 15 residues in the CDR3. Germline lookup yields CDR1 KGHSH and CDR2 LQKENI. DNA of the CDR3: TGTGCCAGCTCACCACCGGGACTAGCGTCGGATACGCAGTATTTT. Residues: CASSPPGLASDTQYF.

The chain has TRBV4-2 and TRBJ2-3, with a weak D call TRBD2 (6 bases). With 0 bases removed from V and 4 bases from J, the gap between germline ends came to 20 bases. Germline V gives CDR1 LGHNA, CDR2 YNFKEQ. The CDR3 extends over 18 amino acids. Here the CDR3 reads CASSQERRVGSGPDTQYF. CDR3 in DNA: TGTGCCAGCAGCCAAGAGCGGAGGGTGGGGTCGGGACCAGATACGCAGTATTTT.

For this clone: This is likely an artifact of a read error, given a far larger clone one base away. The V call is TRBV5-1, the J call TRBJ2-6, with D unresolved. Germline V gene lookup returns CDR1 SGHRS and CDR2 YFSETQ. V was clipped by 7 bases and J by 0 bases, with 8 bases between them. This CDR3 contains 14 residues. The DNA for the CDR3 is TGCGCCAGCGGCTCGAGCTCTGGGGCCAACGTCCTGACTTTC. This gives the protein CASGSSSGANVLTF.

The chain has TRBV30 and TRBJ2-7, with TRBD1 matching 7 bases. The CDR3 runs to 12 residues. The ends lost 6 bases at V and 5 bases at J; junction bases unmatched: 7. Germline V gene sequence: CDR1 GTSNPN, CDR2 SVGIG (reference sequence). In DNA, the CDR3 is TGTGCCTGCACAGGGGTAGTGGACGAGCAGTACTTC. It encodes CACTGVVDEQYF.

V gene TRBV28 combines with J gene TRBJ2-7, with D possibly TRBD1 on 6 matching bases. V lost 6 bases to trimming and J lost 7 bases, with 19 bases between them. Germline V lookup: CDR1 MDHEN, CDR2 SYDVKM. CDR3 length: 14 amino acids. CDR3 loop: CASRIMKTGIEQYF. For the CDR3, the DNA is TGTGCCAGCAGAATTATGAAAACAGGGATAGAGCAGTACTTC. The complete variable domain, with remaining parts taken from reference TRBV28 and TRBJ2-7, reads DVKVTQSSRYLVKRTGEKVFLECVQDMDHENMFWYRQDPGLGLRLIYFSYDVKMKEKGDIPEGYSVSREKKERFSLILESASTNQTSMYLCASRIMKTGIEQYFGPGTRLTVT.